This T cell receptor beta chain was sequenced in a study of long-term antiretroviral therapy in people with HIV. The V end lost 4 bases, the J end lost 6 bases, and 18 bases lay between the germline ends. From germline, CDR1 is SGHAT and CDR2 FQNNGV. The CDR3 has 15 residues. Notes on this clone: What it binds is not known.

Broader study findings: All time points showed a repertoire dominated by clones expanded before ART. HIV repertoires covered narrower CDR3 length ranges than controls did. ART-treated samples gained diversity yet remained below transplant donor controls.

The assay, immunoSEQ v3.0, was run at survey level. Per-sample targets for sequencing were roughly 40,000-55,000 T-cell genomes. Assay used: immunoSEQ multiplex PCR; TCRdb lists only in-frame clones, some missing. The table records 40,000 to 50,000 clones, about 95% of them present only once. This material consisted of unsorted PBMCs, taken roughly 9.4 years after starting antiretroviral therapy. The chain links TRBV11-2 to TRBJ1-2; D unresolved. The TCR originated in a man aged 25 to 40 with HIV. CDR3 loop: CASSSRLVRRNGYTF. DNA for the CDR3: TGTGCCAGCAGCTCCCGACTCGTGCGCCGAAATGGCTACACCTTC.